A selection of T cell receptor beta chains follows, all from one sample in a study of vaccination effects on CD4 cells after COVID-19. Assay used: immunoSEQ multiplex PCR; TCRdb lists only in-frame clones, some missing. Of about 73,000 clones in the sample, about 79% were seen once. Antigens of these TCRs are unknown. Specimen: CD4+ T cells from PBMCs cultured with SARS-CoV-2 spike peptides, collected before COVID-19 vaccination. All receptors derive from a human donor who received a COVID-19 vaccine. Each CDR3 is given with its conserved first and last residue. D genes are given only for firm matches. Clone size is shown for a subset of rows, as once, few, many or a class of expanded clone.

CDR3nt: TGTGCCAGCAGTTTAGTGGGTGGTTCACCCCTCCACTTT
CDR3aa: CASSLVGGSPLHF
j_gene: TRBJ1-6
v_gene: TRBV12-3/TRBV12-4
d_gene: .
abundance: .

CDR3nt: TGTGCCAGCAGCCCCCCCGGGACAGGGAACACTGAAGCTTTCTTT
CDR3aa: CASSPPGTGNTEAFF
j_gene: TRBJ1-1
v_gene: TRBV21-1
d_gene: .
abundance: .

CDR3nt: TGTGCCAGCAGTCCAAGGGTGTGGCAGCCCCAGCATTTT
CDR3aa: CASSPRVWQPQHF
j_gene: TRBJ1-5
v_gene: TRBV6-5
d_gene: .
abundance: .

CDR3nt: TGTGCCAGCAGCCCCCCCTTTCGAACCTACAATGAGCAGTTCTTC
CDR3aa: CASSPPFRTYNEQFF
j_gene: TRBJ2-1
v_gene: TRBV11-2
d_gene: .
abundance: .

CDR3nt: TGTGCCAGCAGGGTCAGGGGGGGTTCCACAGATACGCAGTATTTT
CDR3aa: CASRVRGGSTDTQYF
j_gene: TRBJ2-3
v_gene: TRBV6-4
d_gene: .
abundance: .

CDR3nt: TGTGCCAGCAGCTTAGAGGGGAGCACTGAAGCTTTCTTT
CDR3aa: CASSLEGSTEAFF
j_gene: TRBJ1-1
v_gene: TRBV11-3
d_gene: .
abundance: .

CDR3nt: TGTGCCAGCAGCTTTTCACAGGGCAGGCAGTATGGCTACACCTTC
CDR3aa: CASSFSQGRQYGYTF
j_gene: TRBJ1-2
v_gene: TRBV7-8
d_gene: .
abundance: .

CDR3nt: TGCGCCAGCAGCACCTACACCGGGGAGCTGTTTTTT
CDR3aa: CASSTYTGELFF
j_gene: TRBJ2-2
v_gene: TRBV5-1
d_gene: .
abundance: .

CDR3nt: TGTGCCAGCCTATCTACCTTCAGGAACACCGGGGAGCTGTTTTTT
CDR3aa: CASLSTFRNTGELFF
j_gene: TRBJ2-2
v_gene: TRBV6-5
d_gene: .
abundance: .

CDR3nt: TGTGCCAGCTCACCAACGGCAGGGAGGCAACAGCCCCAGCATTTT
CDR3aa: CASSPTAGRQQPQHF
j_gene: TRBJ1-5
v_gene: TRBV18
d_gene: .
abundance: .

CDR3nt: TGTGCCATCAGTGAATCCGGGGGTATAGTCCGTGAAGCTTTCTTT
CDR3aa: CAISESGGIVREAFF
j_gene: TRBJ1-1
v_gene: TRBV10-3
d_gene: .
abundance: .

CDR3nt: TGTGCCAACCCGGGACTATGGGGCAACGAGACCCAGTACTTC
CDR3aa: CANPGLWGNETQYF
j_gene: TRBJ2-5
v_gene: TRBV6-5
d_gene: TRBD2
abundance: .

CDR3nt: TGTGCCAGCTCACCCTCAAGGTCTGGAAACACCATATATTTT
CDR3aa: CASSPSRSGNTIYF
j_gene: TRBJ1-3
v_gene: TRBV18
d_gene: .
abundance: .

CDR3nt: TGTGCCAGCAGCCCAGTATGGTTCTTC
CDR3aa: CASSPVWFF
j_gene: TRBJ2-1
v_gene: TRBV14
d_gene: .
abundance: .

CDR3nt: TGTGCCACCAGCAGAGATATTTCGGGCTATGGCTACACCTTC
CDR3aa: CATSRDISGYGYTF
j_gene: TRBJ1-2
v_gene: TRBV15
d_gene: .
abundance: .

CDR3nt: TGTGCCAGCAGTCCCGTACGACAGTACACTGAAGCTTTCTTT
CDR3aa: CASSPVRQYTEAFF
j_gene: TRBJ1-1
v_gene: TRBV6-5
d_gene: .
abundance: .

CDR3nt: TGTGCCAGCAGCGACGAGGGGAAAAACATTCAGTACTTC
CDR3aa: CASSDEGKNIQYF
j_gene: TRBJ2-4
v_gene: TRBV7-9
d_gene: .
abundance: .

CDR3nt: TGTGCCAGCAGTAAGTCACAGGGGAAGAACACTGAAGCTTTCTTT
CDR3aa: CASSKSQGKNTEAFF
j_gene: TRBJ1-1
v_gene: TRBV28
d_gene: TRBD1
abundance: .

CDR3nt: TGCGCCAGCAGTGGGGGACAGGGCAATGAGCAGTTCTTC
CDR3aa: CASSGGQGNEQFF
j_gene: TRBJ2-1
v_gene: TRBV10-1
d_gene: TRBD1
abundance: few

CDR3nt: TGTGCCAGCAGCTCTTTAGCGGGGGTATCCGGTACGCAGTATTTT
CDR3aa: CASSSLAGVSGTQYF
j_gene: TRBJ2-3
v_gene: TRBV7-2
d_gene: TRBD2
abundance: .

CDR3nt: TGTGCCAGTAGTATATTTCCAGGGGCGCGGGGCGGGGAGCTGTTTTTT
CDR3aa: CASSIFPGARGGELFF
j_gene: TRBJ2-2
v_gene: TRBV19
d_gene: .
abundance: few

CDR3nt: TGTGCCAGCAGTTTCCGTTTCTACAATGAGCAGTTCTTC
CDR3aa: CASSFRFYNEQFF
j_gene: TRBJ2-1
v_gene: TRBV12-3/TRBV12-4
d_gene: .
abundance: .

CDR3nt: TGTGCCAGCAGCTTCCGTGGAGCCCAGGGGGCGAGTGGCTACACCTTC
CDR3aa: CASSFRGAQGASGYTF
j_gene: TRBJ1-2
v_gene: TRBV7-9
d_gene: TRBD1
abundance: .

CDR3nt: TGTGCCAGCAAAGTTGCCTATGGCTACACCTTC
CDR3aa: CASKVAYGYTF
j_gene: TRBJ1-2
v_gene: TRBV6-6
d_gene: .
abundance: .

CDR3nt: TGTGCCAGCAGCCTACAGGGGGAGGCCACTGAAGCTTTCTTT
CDR3aa: CASSLQGEATEAFF
j_gene: TRBJ1-1
v_gene: TRBV25-1
d_gene: TRBD1
abundance: .

CDR3nt: TGTGCCAGCAGCATATTAGCGGGGGGCCTCGCGAATGAGCAGTTCTTC
CDR3aa: CASSILAGGLANEQFF
j_gene: TRBJ2-1
v_gene: TRBV7-8
d_gene: TRBD2
abundance: .